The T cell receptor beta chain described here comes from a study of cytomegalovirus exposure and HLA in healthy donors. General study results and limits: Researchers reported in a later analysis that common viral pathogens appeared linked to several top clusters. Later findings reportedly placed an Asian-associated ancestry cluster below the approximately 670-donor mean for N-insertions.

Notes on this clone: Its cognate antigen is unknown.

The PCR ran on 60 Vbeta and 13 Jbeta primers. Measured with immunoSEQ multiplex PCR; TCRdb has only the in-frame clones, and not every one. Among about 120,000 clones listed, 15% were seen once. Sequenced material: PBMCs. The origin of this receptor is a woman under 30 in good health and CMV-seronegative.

For the CDR3, the DNA is TGTGCCAGCAGCTTAGACCAGAGATGGGACAGGGTCTCCTACGAGCAGTACTTC. Protein product: CASSLDQRWDRVSYEQYF. The chain uses TRBV11-2 and TRBJ2-7, with 9 positions matching TRBD1. The V gene's germline CDR1 is SGHAT and CDR2 FQNNGV. This CDR3 region has 18 residues. The V gene end was trimmed by 0 bases and the J gene end by 0 bases; junction bases not matched to a gene: 9.